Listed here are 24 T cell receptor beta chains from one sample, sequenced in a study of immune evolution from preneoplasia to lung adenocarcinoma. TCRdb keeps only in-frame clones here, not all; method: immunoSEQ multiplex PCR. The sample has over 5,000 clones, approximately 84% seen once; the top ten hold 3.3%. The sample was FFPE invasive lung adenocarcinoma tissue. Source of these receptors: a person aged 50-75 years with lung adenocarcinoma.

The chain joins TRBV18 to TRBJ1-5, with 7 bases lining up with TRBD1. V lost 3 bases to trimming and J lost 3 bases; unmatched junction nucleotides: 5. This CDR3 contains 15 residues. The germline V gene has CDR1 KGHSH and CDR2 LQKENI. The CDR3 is CASSPGQDPNQPQHF. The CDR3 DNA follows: TGTGCCAGCTCACCCGGACAGGACCCCAATCAGCCCCAGCATTTT.

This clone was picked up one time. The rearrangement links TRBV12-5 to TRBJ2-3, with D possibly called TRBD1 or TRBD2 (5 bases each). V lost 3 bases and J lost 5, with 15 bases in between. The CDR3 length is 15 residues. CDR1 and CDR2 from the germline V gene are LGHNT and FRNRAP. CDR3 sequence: CASGFLAPGIDTQYF. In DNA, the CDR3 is TGTGCTAGTGGTTTTCTAGCTCCAGGGATAGATACGCAGTATTTT.

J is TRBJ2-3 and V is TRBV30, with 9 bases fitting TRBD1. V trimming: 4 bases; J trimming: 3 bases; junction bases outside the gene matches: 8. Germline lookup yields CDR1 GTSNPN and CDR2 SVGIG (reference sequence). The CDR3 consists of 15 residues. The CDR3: CAWNTDRGVTDTQYF. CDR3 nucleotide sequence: TGTGCCTGGAATACGGACAGGGGAGTAACAGATACGCAGTATTTT.

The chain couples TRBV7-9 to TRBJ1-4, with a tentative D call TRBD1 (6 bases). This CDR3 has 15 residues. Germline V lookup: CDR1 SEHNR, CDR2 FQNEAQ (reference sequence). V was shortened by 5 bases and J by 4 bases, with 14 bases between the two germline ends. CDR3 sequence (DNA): TGTGCCAGCAGCCTCCTGACAGGTTATAATGAAAAACTGTTTTTT. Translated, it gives CASSLLTGYNEKLFF.

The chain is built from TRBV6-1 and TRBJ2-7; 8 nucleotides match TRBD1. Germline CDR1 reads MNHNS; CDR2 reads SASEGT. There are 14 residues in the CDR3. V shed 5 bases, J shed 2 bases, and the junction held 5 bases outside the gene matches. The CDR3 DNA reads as TGTGCCAGCAGTTCAACAGGGGGTCCCTACGAGCAGTACTTC. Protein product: CASSSTGGPYEQYF.

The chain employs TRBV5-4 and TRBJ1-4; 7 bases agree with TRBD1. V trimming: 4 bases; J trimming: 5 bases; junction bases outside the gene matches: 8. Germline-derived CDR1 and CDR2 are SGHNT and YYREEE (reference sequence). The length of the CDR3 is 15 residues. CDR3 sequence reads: CASSPTGEGNEKLFF. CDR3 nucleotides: TGTGCCAGCAGCCCCACAGGGGAGGGAAATGAAAAACTGTTTTTT.

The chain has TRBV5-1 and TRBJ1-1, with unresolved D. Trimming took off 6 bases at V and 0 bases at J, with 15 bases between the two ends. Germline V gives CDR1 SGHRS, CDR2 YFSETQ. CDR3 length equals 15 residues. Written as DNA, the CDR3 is TGCGCCAGCACGGCGTTCCCGCTCATGAACACTGAAGCTTTCTTT. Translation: CASTAFPLMNTEAFF. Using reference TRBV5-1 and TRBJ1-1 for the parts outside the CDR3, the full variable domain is KAGVTQTPRYLIKTRGQQVTLSCSPISGHRSVSWYQQTPGQGLQFLFEYFSETQRNKGNFPGRFSGRQFSNSRSEMNVSTLELGDSALYLCASTAFPLMNTEAFFGQGTRLTVV.

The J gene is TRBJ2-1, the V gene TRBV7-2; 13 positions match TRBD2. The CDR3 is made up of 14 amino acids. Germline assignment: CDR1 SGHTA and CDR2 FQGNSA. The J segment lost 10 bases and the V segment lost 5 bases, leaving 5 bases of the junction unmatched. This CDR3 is CASSPGLAGTEQFF. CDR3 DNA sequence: TGTGCCAGCAGCCCGGGACTAGCGGGAACCGAGCAGTTCTTC.

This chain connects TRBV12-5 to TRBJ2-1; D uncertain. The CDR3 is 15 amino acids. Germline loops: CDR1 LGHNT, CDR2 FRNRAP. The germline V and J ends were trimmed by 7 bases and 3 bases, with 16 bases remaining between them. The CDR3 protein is CASAPEGMSYNEQFF. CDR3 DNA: TGTGCTAGTGCCCCCGAAGGGATGAGCTACAATGAGCAGTTCTTC.

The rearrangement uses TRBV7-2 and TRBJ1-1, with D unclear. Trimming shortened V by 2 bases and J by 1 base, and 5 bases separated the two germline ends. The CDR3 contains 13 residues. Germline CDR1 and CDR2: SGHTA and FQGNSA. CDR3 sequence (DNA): TGTGCCAGCAGCTTATATGAGAACACTGAAGCTTTCTTT. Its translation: CASSLYENTEAFF.

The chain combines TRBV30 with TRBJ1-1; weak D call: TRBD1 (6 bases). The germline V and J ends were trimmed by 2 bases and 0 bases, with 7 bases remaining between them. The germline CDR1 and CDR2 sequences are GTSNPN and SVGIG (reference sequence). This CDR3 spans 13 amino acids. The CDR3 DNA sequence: TGTGCCTGGAGTCGGGACATGAACACTGAAGCTTTCTTT. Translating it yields CAWSRDMNTEAFF.

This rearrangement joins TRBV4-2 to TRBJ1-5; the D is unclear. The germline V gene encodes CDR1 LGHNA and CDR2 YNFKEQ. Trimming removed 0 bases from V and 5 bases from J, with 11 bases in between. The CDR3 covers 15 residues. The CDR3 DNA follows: TGTGCCAGCAGCCAAGATTTATGGGTGGATCAGCCCCAGCATTTT. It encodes CASSQDLWVDQPQHF.

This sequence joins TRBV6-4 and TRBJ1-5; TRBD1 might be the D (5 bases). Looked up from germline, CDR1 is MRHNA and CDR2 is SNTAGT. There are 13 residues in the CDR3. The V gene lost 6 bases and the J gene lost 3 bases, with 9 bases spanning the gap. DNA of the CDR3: TGTGCCAGCAGGACAGATTACAATCAGCCCCAGCATTTT. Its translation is CASRTDYNQPQHF.

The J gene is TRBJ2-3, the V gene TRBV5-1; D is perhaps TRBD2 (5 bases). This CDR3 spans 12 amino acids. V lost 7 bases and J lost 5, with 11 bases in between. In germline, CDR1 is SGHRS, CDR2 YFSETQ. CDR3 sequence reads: CASSIEGDTQYF. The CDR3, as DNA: TGCGCCAGCTCGATTGAGGGAGATACGCAGTATTTT.

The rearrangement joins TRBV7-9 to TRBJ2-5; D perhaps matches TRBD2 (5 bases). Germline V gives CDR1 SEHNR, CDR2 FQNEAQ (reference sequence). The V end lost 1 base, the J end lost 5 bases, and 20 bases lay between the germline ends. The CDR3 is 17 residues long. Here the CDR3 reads CASSLGVGSSGAETQYF. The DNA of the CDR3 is TGTGCCAGCAGCTTAGGGGTGGGGAGCAGCGGCGCTGAGACCCAGTACTTC.

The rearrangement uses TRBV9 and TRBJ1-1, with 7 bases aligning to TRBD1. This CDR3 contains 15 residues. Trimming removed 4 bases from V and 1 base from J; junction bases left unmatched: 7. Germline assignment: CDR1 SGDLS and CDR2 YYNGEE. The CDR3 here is CASSPRQGQNTEAFF. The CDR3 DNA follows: TGTGCCAGCAGCCCACGACAGGGCCAGAACACTGAAGCTTTCTTT.

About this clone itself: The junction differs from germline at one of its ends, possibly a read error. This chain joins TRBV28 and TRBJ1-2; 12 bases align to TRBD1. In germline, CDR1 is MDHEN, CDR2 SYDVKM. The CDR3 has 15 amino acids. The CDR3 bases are TGTGCCAGCAGCCCAGCCGGGACAGGGGGCTATGACTACACCTTC. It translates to CASSPAGTGGYDYTF.

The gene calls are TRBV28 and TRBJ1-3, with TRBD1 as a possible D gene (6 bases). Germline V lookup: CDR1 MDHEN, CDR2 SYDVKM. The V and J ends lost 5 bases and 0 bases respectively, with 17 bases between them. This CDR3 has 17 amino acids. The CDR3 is CASSPPGRGYSGNTIYF. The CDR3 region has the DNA TGTGCCAGCAGTCCCCCGGGCAGGGGATACTCTGGAAACACCATATATTTT.

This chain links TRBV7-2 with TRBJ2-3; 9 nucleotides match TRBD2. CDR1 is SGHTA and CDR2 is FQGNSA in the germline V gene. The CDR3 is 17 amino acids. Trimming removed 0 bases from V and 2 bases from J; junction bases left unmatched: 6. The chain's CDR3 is CASSLASLAGTTDTQYF. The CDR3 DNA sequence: TGTGCCAGCAGCTTAGCTTCGCTAGCGGGAACCACAGATACGCAGTATTTT.

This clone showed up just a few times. The CDR3 protein is CASSPDNFHSYEQYF. CDR3 nucleotide sequence: TGTGCCAGCAGCCCTGACAATTTCCACTCCTACGAGCAGTACTTC. V and J are TRBV5-4 and TRBJ2-7, with unresolved D. This CDR3 region has 15 residues. Germline V gene sequence: CDR1 SGHNT, CDR2 YYREEE (reference sequence). Trimming took 4 bases from V and 0 from J, leaving 14 bases between them.

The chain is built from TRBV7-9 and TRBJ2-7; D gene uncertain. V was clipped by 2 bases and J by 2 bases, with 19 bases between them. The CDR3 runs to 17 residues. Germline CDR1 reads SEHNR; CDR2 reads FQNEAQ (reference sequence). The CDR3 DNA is TGTGCCAGCAGCTTAAGTCTCTACGAGGCTGTTCCCTACGAGCAGTACTTC. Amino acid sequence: CASSLSLYEAVPYEQYF.

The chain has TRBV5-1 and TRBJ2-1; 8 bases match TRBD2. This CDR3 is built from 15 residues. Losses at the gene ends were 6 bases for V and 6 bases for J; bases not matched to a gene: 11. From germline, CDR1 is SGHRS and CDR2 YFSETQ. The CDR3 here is CASKPLAEEFNEQFF. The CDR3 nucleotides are TGCGCCAGCAAGCCACTAGCGGAAGAATTCAATGAGCAGTTCTTC. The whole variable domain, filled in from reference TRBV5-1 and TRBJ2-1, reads KAGVTQTPRYLIKTRGQQVTLSCSPISGHRSVSWYQQTPGQGLQFLFEYFSETQRNKGNFPGRFSGRQFSNSRSEMNVSTLELGDSALYLCASKPLAEEFNEQFFGPGTRLTVL.

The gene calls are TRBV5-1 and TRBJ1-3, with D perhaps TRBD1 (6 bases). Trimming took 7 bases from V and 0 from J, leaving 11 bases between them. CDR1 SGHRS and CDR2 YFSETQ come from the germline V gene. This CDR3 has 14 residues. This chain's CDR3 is CASHKGDSGNTIYF. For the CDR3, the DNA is TGCGCCAGCCATAAGGGGGACTCTGGAAACACCATATATTTT.

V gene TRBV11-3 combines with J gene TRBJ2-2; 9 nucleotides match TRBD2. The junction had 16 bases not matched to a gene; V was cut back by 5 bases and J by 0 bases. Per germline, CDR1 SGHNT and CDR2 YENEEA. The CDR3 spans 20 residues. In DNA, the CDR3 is TGTGCCAGCAGCCCCACGCCGGGGACTAGCCTTTACGCGAACACCGGGGAGCTGTTTTTT. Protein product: CASSPTPGTSLYANTGELFF. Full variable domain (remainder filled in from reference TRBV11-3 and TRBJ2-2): EAGVVQSPRYKIIEKKQPVAFWCNPISGHNTLYWYLQNLGQGPELLIRYENEEAVDDSQLPKDRFSAERLKGVDSTLKIQPAELGDSAVYLCASSPTPGTSLYANTGELFFGEGSRLTVL.